The clone carrying this T cell receptor (beta chain) was detected once. Its target is not known. Primers: 60 Vbeta forward and 13 Jbeta reverse. Sequencing used immunoSEQ multiplex PCR; TCRdb keeps in-frame clones, though not all of them. There are 160,000 or so clones in the sample; 65% to 85% occur only once, and 6.5% to 7.5% lies in the top ten. This entry is derived from a study of cytomegalovirus exposure and HLA in healthy donors. Study observations and caveats: It was only CMV serostatus that was available as immune exposure information.

V dropped 1 base and J dropped 6 bases, with 6 bases sitting between them. This CDR3 has 13 amino acids. CDR1 and CDR2 (germline): SEHNR, FQNEAQ (reference sequence). The sequencing input was PBMCs. V is TRBV7-9 and J is TRBJ2-2; D gene unclear. This receptor was obtained from a woman aged 25 to 39 in good health and CMV-seropositive. CDR3 sequence reads: CASSLGGAGELFF. The CDR3 coding sequence is TGTGCCAGCAGCTTAGGAGGTGCCGGGGAGCTGTTTTTT. Full variable domain (missing parts from reference TRBV7-9 and TRBJ2-2): DTGVSQNPRHKITKRGQNVTFRCDPISEHNRLYWYRQTLGQGPEFLTYFQNEAQLEKSRLLSDRFSAERPKGSFSTLEIQRTEQGDSAMYLCASSLGGAGELFFGEGSRLTVL.